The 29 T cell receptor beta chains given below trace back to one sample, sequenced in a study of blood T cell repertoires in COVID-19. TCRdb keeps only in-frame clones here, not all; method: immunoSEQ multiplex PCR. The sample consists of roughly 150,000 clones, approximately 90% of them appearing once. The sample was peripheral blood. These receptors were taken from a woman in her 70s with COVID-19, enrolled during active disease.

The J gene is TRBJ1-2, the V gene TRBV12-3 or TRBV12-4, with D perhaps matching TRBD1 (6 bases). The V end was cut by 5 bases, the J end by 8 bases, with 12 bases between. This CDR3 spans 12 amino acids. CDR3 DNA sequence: TGTGCCAGCAGTCCCGAGGGGGGGGGCTACACCTTC. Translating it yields CASSPEGGGYTF.

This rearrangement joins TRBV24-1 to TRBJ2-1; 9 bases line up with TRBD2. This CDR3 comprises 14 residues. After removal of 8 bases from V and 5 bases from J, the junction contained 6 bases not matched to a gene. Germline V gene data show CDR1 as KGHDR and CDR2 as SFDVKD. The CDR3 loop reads CATIGPSGDNEQFF. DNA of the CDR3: TGTGCCACCATAGGCCCTAGCGGGGACAATGAGCAGTTCTTC.

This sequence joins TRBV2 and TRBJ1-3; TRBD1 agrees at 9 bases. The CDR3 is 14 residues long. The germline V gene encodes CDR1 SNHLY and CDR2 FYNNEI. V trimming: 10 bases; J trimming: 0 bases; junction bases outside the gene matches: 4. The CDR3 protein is CAIGQGSSGNTIYF. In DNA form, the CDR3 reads TGTGCCATTGGACAGGGGAGCTCTGGAAACACCATATATTTT.

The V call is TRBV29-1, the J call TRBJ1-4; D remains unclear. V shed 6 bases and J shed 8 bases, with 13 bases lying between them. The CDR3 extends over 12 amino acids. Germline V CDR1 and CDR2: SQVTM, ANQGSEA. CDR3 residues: CSVGEDEEKLFF. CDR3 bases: TGCAGCGTGGGAGAAGACGAGGAAAAACTGTTTTTT.

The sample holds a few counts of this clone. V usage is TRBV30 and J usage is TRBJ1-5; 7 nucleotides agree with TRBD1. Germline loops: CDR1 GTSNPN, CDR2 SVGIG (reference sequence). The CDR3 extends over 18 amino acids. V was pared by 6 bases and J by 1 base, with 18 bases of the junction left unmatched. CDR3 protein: CACRTDREWVDSNQPQHF. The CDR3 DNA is TGTGCCTGCCGAACCGACAGGGAATGGGTGGACAGCAATCAGCCCCAGCATTTT.

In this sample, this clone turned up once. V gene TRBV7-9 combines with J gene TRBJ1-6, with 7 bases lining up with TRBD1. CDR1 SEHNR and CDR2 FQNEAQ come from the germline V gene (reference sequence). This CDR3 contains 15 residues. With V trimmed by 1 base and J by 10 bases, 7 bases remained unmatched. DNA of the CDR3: TGTGCCAGCAGCTTAGGCCGACAGGGACACTCACCCCTCCACTTT. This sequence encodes CASSLGRQGHSPLHF.

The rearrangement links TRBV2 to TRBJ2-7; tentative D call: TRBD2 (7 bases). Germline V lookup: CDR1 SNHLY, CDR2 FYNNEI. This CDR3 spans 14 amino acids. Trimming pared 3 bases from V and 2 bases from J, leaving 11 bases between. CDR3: CASSDGGATYEQYF. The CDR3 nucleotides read TGTGCCAGCAGTGATGGGGGGGCCACCTACGAGCAGTACTTC.

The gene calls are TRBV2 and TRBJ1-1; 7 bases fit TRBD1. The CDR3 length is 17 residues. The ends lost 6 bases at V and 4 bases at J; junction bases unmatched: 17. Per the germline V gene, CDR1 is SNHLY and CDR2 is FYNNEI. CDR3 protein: CASSHRTGKSMSTEAFF. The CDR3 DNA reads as TGTGCCAGCAGCCACCGGACAGGAAAGTCGATGAGCACTGAAGCTTTCTTT. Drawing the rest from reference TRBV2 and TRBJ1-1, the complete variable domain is EPEVTQTPSHQVTQMGQEVILRCVPISNHLYFYWYRQILGQKVEFLVSFYNNEISEKSEIFDDQFSVERPDGSNFTLKIRSTKLEDSAMYFCASSHRTGKSMSTEAFFGQGTRLTVV.

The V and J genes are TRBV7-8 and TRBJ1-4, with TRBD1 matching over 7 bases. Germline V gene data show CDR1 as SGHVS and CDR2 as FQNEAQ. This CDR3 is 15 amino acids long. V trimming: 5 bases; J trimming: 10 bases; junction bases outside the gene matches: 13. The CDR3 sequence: CASSVTGAAQGKLFF. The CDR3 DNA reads TGTGCCAGCAGCGTCACAGGGGCGGCGCAAGGAAAACTGTTTTTT.

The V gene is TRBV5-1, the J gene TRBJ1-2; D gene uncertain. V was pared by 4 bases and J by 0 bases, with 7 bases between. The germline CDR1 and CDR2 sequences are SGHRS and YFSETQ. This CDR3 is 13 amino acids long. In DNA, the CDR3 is TGCGCCAGCAGCCCCACACCTAACTATGGCTACACCTTC. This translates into CASSPTPNYGYTF.

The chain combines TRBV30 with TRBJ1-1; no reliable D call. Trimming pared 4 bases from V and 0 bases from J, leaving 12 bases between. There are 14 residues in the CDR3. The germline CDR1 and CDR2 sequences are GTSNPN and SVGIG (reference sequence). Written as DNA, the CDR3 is TGTGCCTGGAAACGGGGAGCTATGAACACTGAAGCTTTCTTT. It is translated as CAWKRGAMNTEAFF.

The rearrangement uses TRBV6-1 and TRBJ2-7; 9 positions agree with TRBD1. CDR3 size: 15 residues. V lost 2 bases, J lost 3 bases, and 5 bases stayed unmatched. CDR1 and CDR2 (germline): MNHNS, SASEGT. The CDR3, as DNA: TGTGCCAGCAGTGAAATACGACAGGGGGACTACGAGCAGTACTTC. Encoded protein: CASSEIRQGDYEQYF.

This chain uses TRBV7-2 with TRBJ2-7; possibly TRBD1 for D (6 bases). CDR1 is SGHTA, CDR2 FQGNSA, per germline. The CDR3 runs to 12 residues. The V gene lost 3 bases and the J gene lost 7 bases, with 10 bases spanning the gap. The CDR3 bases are TGTGCCAGCAGCTTGGACAGAAGGGAGCAGTACTTC. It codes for CASSLDRREQYF.

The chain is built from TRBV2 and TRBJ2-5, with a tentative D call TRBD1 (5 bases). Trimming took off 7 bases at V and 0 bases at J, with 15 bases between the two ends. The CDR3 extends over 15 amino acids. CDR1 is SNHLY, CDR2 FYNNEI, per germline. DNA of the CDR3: TGTGCCAGCAAGAGCAGAAGGGGCTACCAAGAGACCCAGTACTTC. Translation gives CASKSRRGYQETQYF.

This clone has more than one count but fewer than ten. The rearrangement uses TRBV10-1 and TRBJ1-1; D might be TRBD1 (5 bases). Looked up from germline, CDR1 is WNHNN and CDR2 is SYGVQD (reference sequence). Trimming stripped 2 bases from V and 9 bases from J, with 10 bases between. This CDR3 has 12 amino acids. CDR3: CASSENPGKAFF. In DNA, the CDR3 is TGCGCCAGCAGTGAGAATCCAGGGAAAGCTTTCTTT.

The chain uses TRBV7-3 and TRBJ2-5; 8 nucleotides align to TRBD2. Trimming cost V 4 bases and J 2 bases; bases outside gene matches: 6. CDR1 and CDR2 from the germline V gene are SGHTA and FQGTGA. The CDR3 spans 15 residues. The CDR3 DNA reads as TGTGCCAGCAGCTCTCTCGCGGGGGGACAAGAGACCCAGTACTTC. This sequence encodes CASSSLAGGQETQYF.

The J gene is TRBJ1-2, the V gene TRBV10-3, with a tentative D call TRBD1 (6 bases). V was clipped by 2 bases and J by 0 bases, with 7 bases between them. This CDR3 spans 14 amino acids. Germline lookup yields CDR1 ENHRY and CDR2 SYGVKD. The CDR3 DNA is TGTGCCATCAGTGAGACAGGGACTAACTATGGCTACACCTTC. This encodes CAISETGTNYGYTF.

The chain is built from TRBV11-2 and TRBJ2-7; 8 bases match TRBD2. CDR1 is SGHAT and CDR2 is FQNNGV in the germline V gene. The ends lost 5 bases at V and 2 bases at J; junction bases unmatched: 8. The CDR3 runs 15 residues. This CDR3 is CASSTVAGSPYEQYF. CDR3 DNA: TGTGCCAGCAGCACCGTAGCGGGGAGCCCCTACGAGCAGTACTTC.

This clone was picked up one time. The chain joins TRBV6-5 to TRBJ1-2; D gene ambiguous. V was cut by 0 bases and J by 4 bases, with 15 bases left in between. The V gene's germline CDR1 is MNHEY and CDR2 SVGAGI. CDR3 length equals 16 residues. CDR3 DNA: TGTGCCAGCAGTTACTCGAGTCCGGGTGAGGGCTATGGCTACACCTTC. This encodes CASSYSSPGEGYGYTF.

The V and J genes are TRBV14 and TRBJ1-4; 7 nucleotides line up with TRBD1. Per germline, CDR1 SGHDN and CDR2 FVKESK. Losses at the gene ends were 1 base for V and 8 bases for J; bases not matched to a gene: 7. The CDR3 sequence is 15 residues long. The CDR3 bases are TGTGCCAGCAGCCAAGTACAGGGGATAGGAGAAAAACTGTTTTTT. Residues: CASSQVQGIGEKLFF.

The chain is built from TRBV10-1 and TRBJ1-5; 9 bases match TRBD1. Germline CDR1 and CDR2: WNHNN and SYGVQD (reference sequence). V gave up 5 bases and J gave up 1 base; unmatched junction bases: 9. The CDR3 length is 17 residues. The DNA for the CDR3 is TGCGCCAGCAGTCCTTACAGGGGGCGAAAGAGCAATCAGCCCCAGCATTTT. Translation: CASSPYRGRKSNQPQHF.

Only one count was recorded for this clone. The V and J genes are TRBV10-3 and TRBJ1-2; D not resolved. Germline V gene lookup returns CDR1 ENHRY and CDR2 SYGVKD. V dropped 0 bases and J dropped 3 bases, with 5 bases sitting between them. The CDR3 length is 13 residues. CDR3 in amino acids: CAISESPDYGYTF. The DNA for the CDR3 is TGTGCCATCAGTGAGTCGCCGGACTATGGCTACACCTTC.

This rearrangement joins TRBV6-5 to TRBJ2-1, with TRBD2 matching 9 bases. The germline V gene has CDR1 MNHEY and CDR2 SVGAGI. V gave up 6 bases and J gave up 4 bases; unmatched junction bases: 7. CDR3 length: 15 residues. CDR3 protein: CASRAGGPRYNEQFF. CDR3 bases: TGTGCCAGCAGAGCGGGGGGCCCAAGGTACAATGAGCAGTTCTTC.

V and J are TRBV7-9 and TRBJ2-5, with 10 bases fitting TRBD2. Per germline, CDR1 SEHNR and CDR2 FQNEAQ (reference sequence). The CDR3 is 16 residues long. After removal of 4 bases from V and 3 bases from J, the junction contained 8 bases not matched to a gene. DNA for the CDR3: TGTGCCAGCAGCTCCCCTGAGCGGGGGGGCGAAGAGACCCAGTACTTC. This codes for CASSSPERGGEETQYF.

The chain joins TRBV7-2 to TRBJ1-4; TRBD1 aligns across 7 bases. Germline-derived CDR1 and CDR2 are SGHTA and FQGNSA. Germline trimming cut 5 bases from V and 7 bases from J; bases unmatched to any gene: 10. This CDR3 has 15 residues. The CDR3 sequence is CASSQRGRGAEKLFF. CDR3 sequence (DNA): TGTGCCAGCAGCCAAAGGGGGCGCGGGGCTGAAAAACTGTTTTTT. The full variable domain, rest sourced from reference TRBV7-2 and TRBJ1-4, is GAGVSQSPSNKVTEKGKDVELRCDPISGHTALYWYRQSLGQGLEFLIYFQGNSAPDKSGLPSDRFSAERTGGSVSTLTIQRTQQEDSAVYLCASSQRGRGAEKLFFGSGTQLSVL.

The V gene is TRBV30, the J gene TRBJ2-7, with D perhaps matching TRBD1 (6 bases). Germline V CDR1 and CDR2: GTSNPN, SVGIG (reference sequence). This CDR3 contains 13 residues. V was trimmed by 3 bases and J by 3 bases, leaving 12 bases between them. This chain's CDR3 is CAWRGTQLYEQYF. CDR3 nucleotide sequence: TGTGCCTGGAGGGGGACACAGCTCTACGAGCAGTACTTC.

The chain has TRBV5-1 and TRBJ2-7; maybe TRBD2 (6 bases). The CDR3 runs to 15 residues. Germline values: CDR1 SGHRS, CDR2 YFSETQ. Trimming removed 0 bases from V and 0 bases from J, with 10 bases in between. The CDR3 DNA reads TGCGCCAGCAGCTTGGGGGGGGAGCCCTCCTACGAGCAGTACTTC. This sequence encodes CASSLGGEPSYEQYF.

The chain's CDR3 is CASSWGDLFGYTF. CDR3 sequence (DNA): TGTGCCAGTAGTTGGGGGGATCTCTTTGGCTACACCTTC. The chain links TRBV19 to TRBJ1-2; D perhaps matches TRBD1 (5 bases). Deletions cut 5 bases from V and 7 bases from J, with 14 bases between. In germline, CDR1 is LNHDA, CDR2 SQIVND (reference sequence). The CDR3 consists of 13 residues.

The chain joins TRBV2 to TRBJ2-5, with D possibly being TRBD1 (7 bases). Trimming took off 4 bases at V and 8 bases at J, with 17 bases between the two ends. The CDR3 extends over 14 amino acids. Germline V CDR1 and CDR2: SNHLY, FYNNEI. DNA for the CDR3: TGTGCCAGCAGTGGGGGGAAGCAGGGGGGCACCCAGTACTTC. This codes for CASSGGKQGGTQYF.